The 30 T cell receptor beta chains below all came from one sample that was sequenced in a study of blood T cell repertoires in COVID-19 (dated by TCRdb to the early 2020s). Preparation of the library involved the immunoSEQ multiplex PCR assay. TCRdb provides this immuneACCESS table in a form limited to in-frame rearrangements. Some clones are lacking; in checked studies, under half of them reflect an unresolved V gene, and why the rest are absent is not known. This sample gives approximately 81,000 clones in total; around 82% of them show up just once. Together, the top ten hold approximately 7% of the sample. Sequenced input: peripheral blood. The receptors derive from a human donor in a cohort sampled during active COVID-19.

This clone was seen more than once but under ten times. The J gene is TRBJ1-2, the V gene TRBV30; TRBD1 matches at 8 bases. This CDR3 spans 19 amino acids. Germline V gene sequence: CDR1 GTSNPN, CDR2 SVGIG (reference sequence). V lost 5 bases, J lost 1 base, and 21 bases stayed unmatched. CDR3 in DNA: TGTGCCTGGGAAAGATGGCCAGCAGGACAGGGATCTTTTAACTATGGCTACACCTTC. Residues: CAWERWPAGQGSFNYGYTF.

J is TRBJ2-1 and V is TRBV7-6; D is undetermined. Germline V CDR1 and CDR2: SGHVS, FNYEAQ. Trimming removed 5 bases at V and 8 bases at J, with 19 bases between. This CDR3 is built from 15 residues. The CDR3: CASSPLVDVQDEQFF. The CDR3 DNA sequence: TGTGCCAGCAGCCCCCTCGTCGACGTCCAGGATGAGCAGTTCTTC.

This clone came up once. This chain connects TRBV5-1 to TRBJ2-7, with a possible D match to TRBD1 (6 bases). The length of the CDR3 is 14 residues. Per germline, CDR1 SGHRS and CDR2 YFSETQ. V lost 4 bases, J lost 2 bases, and 13 bases lay in between. The CDR3 bases are TGCGCCAGCAGCGCAACGGGACAAGCCTACGAGCAGTACTTC. Protein: CASSATGQAYEQYF.

The genes are TRBV7-2 and TRBJ2-5; 8 nucleotides agree with TRBD2. The CDR3 is made up of 19 amino acids. J lost 6 bases, V lost 5 bases, and 23 bases had no gene match. Germline V CDR1 and CDR2: SGHTA, FQGNSA. The CDR3 DNA reads TGTGCCAGCAGCCCCCCCGGGTGGGCGGGGGGCCTTTCCATACAGACCCAGTACTTC. Its protein is CASSPPGWAGGLSIQTQYF.

The CDR3 DNA follows: TGTGCCAGCAGCCCCAAGGGGGGACAGGCTAACCCAGCGACCCAGTACTTC. It codes for CASSPKGGQANPATQYF. The rearrangement links TRBV7-2 to TRBJ2-5, with 8 bases identical to TRBD1. Germline CDR1 reads SGHTA; CDR2 reads FQGNSA. The CDR3 length is 17 residues. Trimming at V came to 5 bases and at J to 7 bases, leaving 18 bases not matched to a gene.

The CDR3 DNA reads as TGTGCCAGCAGCGAGGACAGGTTTGGACAGCCCCAGCATTTT. This codes for CASSEDRFGQPQHF. This chain joins TRBV6-5 and TRBJ1-5, with 7 bases that match TRBD1. Germline V gene sequence: CDR1 MNHEY, CDR2 SVGAGI. Trimming cost V 6 bases and J 7 bases; bases outside gene matches: 9. The CDR3 runs to 14 residues.

The rearrangement links TRBV30 to TRBJ2-7; 7 bases fit TRBD1. This CDR3 is 15 amino acids long. Trimming took 2 bases from V and 3 from J; bases not matched to a gene: 10. Germline loops: CDR1 GTSNPN, CDR2 SVGIG (reference sequence). CDR3 residues: CAWSPGQGVIYEQYF. The CDR3 nucleotides are TGTGCCTGGAGTCCCGGCCAGGGGGTCATCTACGAGCAGTACTTC.

The V and J genes are TRBV7-9 and TRBJ1-2, with 8 bases matching TRBD1. CDR1 is SEHNR, CDR2 FQNEAQ, per germline (reference sequence). The CDR3 is 13 amino acids. V gave up 3 bases and J gave up 5 bases; unmatched junction bases: 2. CDR3 amino acids: CASSFRTGYGYTF. CDR3 DNA: TGTGCCAGCAGCTTCCGGACAGGGTATGGCTACACCTTC.

This clone was seen a handful of times. The rearrangement joins TRBV7-9 to TRBJ1-1; the D is unclear. V shed 1 base and J shed 0 bases, with 9 bases lying between them. CDR3 size: 15 residues. Germline V gene lookup returns CDR1 SEHNR and CDR2 FQNEAQ (reference sequence). Written as DNA, the CDR3 is TGTGCCAGCAGCTTAGAACCGGGGATGAACACTGAAGCTTTCTTT. It yields the protein CASSLEPGMNTEAFF.

J is TRBJ2-5 and V is TRBV3-1 (or the pseudogene TRBV3-2); 8 bases are a match to TRBD1. This CDR3 has 14 amino acids. Germline V gives CDR1 LGHDT, CDR2 YNNKEL (reference sequence). The J segment lost 2 bases and the V segment lost 4 bases, leaving 3 bases of the junction unmatched. The CDR3 nucleotides are TGTGCCAGCAGCCGATACAGGGGGCAAGAGACCCAGTACTTC. Translation gives CASSRYRGQETQYF.

This clone was seen a handful of times. J is TRBJ1-5 and V is TRBV5-8; no definite D call. The CDR3 loop spans 16 amino acids. Trimming shortened V by 2 bases and J by 0 bases, and 12 bases separated the two germline ends. The germline V gene encodes CDR1 SGHTS and CDR2 YDEGEE. The CDR3 nucleotides are TGTGCCAGCAGCTTTTCTCTCGACTATAGCAATCAGCCCCAGCATTTT. It codes for CASSFSLDYSNQPQHF.

CDR3 sequence reads: CASELTGEGQPQHF. Here the CDR3 DNA reads TGTGCCAGCGAACTCACAGGGGAAGGTCAGCCCCAGCATTTT. V usage is TRBV6-5 and J usage is TRBJ1-5, with 7 bases aligning to TRBD1. The CDR3 is made up of 14 amino acids. The junction had 10 bases not matched to a gene; V was cut back by 8 bases and J by 6 bases. Germline V gene lookup returns CDR1 MNHEY and CDR2 SVGAGI.

This clone was counted only a few times. V and J are TRBV19 and TRBJ2-5; 8 bases agree with TRBD2. The CDR3 has 16 residues. After removal of 7 bases from V and 2 bases from J, the junction contained 12 bases not matched to a gene. Germline assignment: CDR1 LNHDA and CDR2 SQIVND (reference sequence). The CDR3 region is CASTSGGDLRQETQYF. CDR3 sequence (DNA): TGTGCCAGTACCTCCGGGGGGGACCTACGACAAGAGACCCAGTACTTC.

This chain uses TRBV5-1 with TRBJ1-2; D not certain. CDR1 and CDR2 (germline): SGHRS, YFSETQ. This CDR3 has 15 amino acids. V was cut by 4 bases and J by 4 bases, with 17 bases left in between. CDR3 loop: CASSHTIDVTYGYTF. CDR3 DNA: TGCGCCAGCAGCCATACAATTGATGTTACCTATGGCTACACCTTC.

This chain uses TRBV25-1 with TRBJ1-4, with no clear D. The CDR3 consists of 16 residues. Trimming left V 4 bases short and J 4 bases short, with 16 bases between. From germline, CDR1 is MGHDK and CDR2 SYGVNS. The CDR3 nucleotides are TGTGCCAGCAGTGCTTTTAAGACATCCTATAATGAAAAACTGTTTTTT. This translates into CASSAFKTSYNEKLFF.

This chain joins TRBV21-1 and TRBJ2-4; TRBD2 is taken as the D call from the table, unchecked against the DNA. TRBV21-1 is termed a pseudogene. The CDR3 spans 12 residues. The CDR3 sequence is CASDPGKNIQYF. The CDR3 region has the DNA TGTGCCAGCGACCCGGGAAAAAACATTCAGTACTTC.

This rearrangement joins TRBV7-9 to TRBJ1-1; possible D gene TRBD1, 5 bases. Per germline, CDR1 SEHNR and CDR2 FQNEAQ (reference sequence). V lost 1 base and J lost 5, with 17 bases in between. This CDR3 is built from 16 residues. The CDR3 here is CASSLVVEGRRTEAFF. The CDR3 region has the DNA TGTGCCAGCAGCTTAGTTGTTGAGGGGAGGAGGACTGAAGCTTTCTTT.

This clone was recorded only once. The chain carries TRBV7-2 and TRBJ1-2; D ambiguous. Trimming removed 5 bases at V and 4 bases at J, with 8 bases between. Germline CDR1 SGHTA, CDR2 FQGNSA. This CDR3 comprises 12 residues. CDR3 residues: CASSPLRYGYTF. CDR3 DNA sequence: TGTGCCAGCAGCCCCTTGCGCTATGGCTACACCTTC. The whole variable domain, remainder taken from reference TRBV7-2 and TRBJ1-2, is GAGVSQSPSNKVTEKGKDVELRCDPISGHTALYWYRQSLGQGLEFLIYFQGNSAPDKSGLPSDRFSAERTGGSVSTLTIQRTQQEDSAVYLCASSPLRYGYTFGSGTRLTVV.

This clone was detected only once. The chain combines TRBV10-3 with TRBJ1-1, with 11 bases lining up with TRBD1. CDR3 length: 12 amino acids. Trimming removed 8 bases from V and 4 bases from J; junction bases left unmatched: 0. Germline V gives CDR1 ENHRY, CDR2 SYGVKD. The CDR3 sequence: CAIGQGATEAFF. The CDR3 nucleotides are TGTGCCATCGGACAGGGGGCCACTGAAGCTTTCTTT.

The table lists this clone with a few counts. The rearrangement uses TRBV5-1 and TRBJ2-7, with no clear D. V lost 0 bases and J lost 3, with 4 bases in between. The CDR3 sequence is 12 residues long. CDR1 SGHRS and CDR2 YFSETQ come from the germline V gene. For the CDR3, the DNA is TGCGCCAGCAGCTTGGGTCTCTACGAGCAGTACTTC. It translates to CASSLGLYEQYF.

CDR3 nucleotide sequence: TGTGCCAGCAGTGATTTACTTTGGCGGGACAGGACCTACGAGCAGTACTTC. Protein product: CASSDLLWRDRTYEQYF. The chain combines TRBV6-1 with TRBJ2-7, with 8 nucleotides matching TRBD1. The CDR3 length is 17 residues. Trimming at V came to 3 bases and at J to 2 bases, leaving 12 bases not matched to a gene. The germline V gene encodes CDR1 MNHNS and CDR2 SASEGT.

The chain has TRBV6-5 and TRBJ1-1; TRBD1 agrees at 7 bases. Germline V CDR1 and CDR2: MNHEY, SVGAGI. This CDR3 region has 12 residues. V shed 9 bases and J 8 bases; nucleotides not matched to a gene: 9. The CDR3 DNA reads TGTGCCAGTACTAGGACAGGCTCGGAAGCTTTCTTT. This codes for CASTRTGSEAFF.

V usage is TRBV28 and J usage is TRBJ1-2, with D unclear. V lost 6 bases and J lost 2, with 10 bases in between. Germline assignment: CDR1 MDHEN and CDR2 SYDVKM. The CDR3 contains 13 residues. The CDR3 reads CASSPPRNYGYTF. CDR3 bases: TGTGCCAGCAGCCCACCGAGGAACTATGGCTACACCTTC.

The chain combines TRBV7-8 with TRBJ1-3; 8 bases agree with TRBD1. V gave up 2 bases and J gave up 4 bases; unmatched junction bases: 10. The CDR3 is made up of 17 amino acids. Per germline, CDR1 SGHVS and CDR2 FQNEAQ. In DNA, the CDR3 is TGTGCCAGCAGCTTAATGGGACAGGTCCCTTTCGGAAACACCATATATTTT. This translates into CASSLMGQVPFGNTIYF.

This chain uses TRBV5-5 with TRBJ1-6; no definite D call. The CDR3 is 14 amino acids. Trimming removed 3 bases at V and 7 bases at J, with 11 bases between. Germline V gene sequence: CDR1 SGHKS, CDR2 YYEKEE (reference sequence). CDR3 nucleotide sequence: TGTGCCAGCAGCTCCCCCCCTCAGAATTCACCCCTCCACTTT. Its protein product is CASSSPPQNSPLHF.

This clone was counted a single time. The chain recombines TRBV27 with TRBJ1-1, with D tentatively TRBD1 (5 bases). The CDR3 has 16 residues. CDR1 is MNHEY and CDR2 is SMNVEV in the germline V gene (reference sequence). With 0 bases removed from V and 3 bases from J, the gap between germline ends came to 14 bases. The chain's CDR3 is CASSLSSGGRDTEAFF. The DNA for the CDR3 is TGTGCCAGCAGTTTATCTTCCGGTGGCAGGGACACTGAAGCTTTCTTT.

This CDR3 reads CASSQGSYNEQFF. CDR3 nucleotides: TGTGCCAGCAGCCAGGGGTCCTACAATGAGCAGTTCTTC. V usage is TRBV2 and J usage is TRBJ2-1; possible D gene TRBD1, 6 bases. V was cut by 6 bases and J by 1 base, with 7 bases left in between. The CDR3 length is 13 residues. The V gene's germline CDR1 is SNHLY and CDR2 FYNNEI.

The chain joins TRBV2 to TRBJ2-3; 8 bases agree with TRBD1. The CDR3 is made up of 13 amino acids. After removal of 6 bases from V and 5 bases from J, the junction contained 4 bases not matched to a gene. CDR1 and CDR2 from the germline V gene are SNHLY and FYNNEI. The DNA for the CDR3 is TGTGCCAGCAGGGACAGGGATAGAGATACGCAGTATTTT. Its translation is CASRDRDRDTQYF.

This clone showed up just once. The chain uses TRBV15 and TRBJ2-7; no definite D call. The CDR3 has 14 amino acids. V was pared by 1 base and J by 1 base, with 8 bases between. The germline V gene has CDR1 LNHNV and CDR2 YYDKDF (reference sequence). CDR3 DNA: TGTGCCACCAGCAGAGGGCGCGGTTCCTACGAGCAGTACTTC. This codes for CATSRGRGSYEQYF. Complete variable domain (other parts from reference TRBV15 and TRBJ2-7): DAMVIQNPRYQVTQFGKPVTLSCSQTLNHNVMYWYQQKSSQAPKLLFHYYDKDFNNEADTPDNFQSRRPNTSFCFLDIRSPGLGDTAMYLCATSRGRGSYEQYFGPGTRLTVT.

This clone was seen just once. The V call is TRBV3-1 (or the pseudogene TRBV3-2), the J call TRBJ1-6; possibly TRBD1 for D (6 bases). Trimming left V 1 base short and J 10 bases short, with 11 bases between. The CDR3 runs to 14 residues. Germline values: CDR1 LGHDT, CDR2 YNNKEL (reference sequence). The CDR3 sequence: CASSQVSGQSPLHF. CDR3 nucleotides: TGTGCCAGCAGCCAAGTCTCGGGACAATCACCCCTCCACTTT.